Described below is a single TCR beta chain sequence and its context. The table came from immunoSEQ multiplex PCR; TCRdb's copy has only in-frame clones and leaves some out. The sample consists of fewer than 350,000 clones, over 75% of them appearing once. Those who participated ranged in age from roughly 18 to 89 years and resided in about two dozen US areas. Between the trimmed V and J ends, which lost 2 bases and 9 bases, there was a span of 16 bases. The germline V gene encodes CDR1 MNHEY and CDR2 SVGEGT. CDR3 size: 14 residues. This record comes from a study of blood T cell repertoires in COVID-19.

The chain links TRBV6-2 or TRBV6-3 to TRBJ1-2; D is undetermined. The sample was PBMCs or T cells enriched from blood (not recorded which). The receptor was isolated from a woman aged 40 to 50 who had recovered from COVID-19. This chain's CDR3 is CASSYTFGSRSYTF. As DNA, the CDR3 is TGTGCCAGCAGTTACACATTCGGGTCTAGGAGCTACACCTTC.